The 22 T cell receptor beta chains presented below share a single source sample, sequenced in a study of cytomegalovirus exposure and HLA in healthy donors. Both 60 Vbeta primers and 13 Jbeta primers went into the PCR. Repertoires were generated with immunoSEQ multiplex PCR, while TCRdb's copy carries only in-frame clones and drops some. The data hold approximately 130,000 clones, with around 85% observed a single time. The specimen was PBMCs. The receptors come from a young woman in good health and CMV-seropositive.

The chain couples TRBV5-4 to TRBJ1-2, with 9 bases aligning to TRBD1. Losses at the gene ends were 0 bases for V and 10 bases for J; bases not matched to a gene: 7. The CDR3 spans 14 residues. Germline CDR1 SGHNT, CDR2 YYREEE (reference sequence). For the CDR3, the DNA is TGTGCCAGCAGCTTGGATTTTACAGGGGGCGCCTACACCTTC. It encodes CASSLDFTGGAYTF.

This chain uses TRBV7-8 with TRBJ1-2, with a weak D call TRBD1 (6 bases). V was clipped by 1 base and J by 4 bases, with 10 bases between them. This CDR3 comprises 14 residues. In germline, CDR1 is SGHVS, CDR2 FQNEAQ. CDR3 in DNA: TGTGCCAGCAGCTTAGACCGGGGGGCCTATGGCTACACCTTC. This sequence encodes CASSLDRGAYGYTF.

This clone was counted a single time. The chain uses TRBV10-3 and TRBJ2-5; 7 positions agree with TRBD1. The V gene end was trimmed by 6 bases and the J gene end by 3 bases; junction bases not matched to a gene: 4. The CDR3 is 13 amino acids. Looked up from germline, CDR1 is ENHRY and CDR2 is SYGVKD. In DNA form, the CDR3 reads TGTGCCATCAGCAGCGACAGGGAAGAGACCCAGTACTTC. Its protein product is CAISSDREETQYF.

CDR3 nucleotide sequence: TGTGCCATCAGTGGGGAGGAGGGCTACACCTTC. Residues: CAISGEEGYTF. V and J are TRBV10-3 and TRBJ1-2; D call uncertain. The germline V gene has CDR1 ENHRY and CDR2 SYGVKD. The CDR3 runs to 11 residues. V lost 4 bases to trimming and J lost 8 bases, with 8 bases between them.

J is TRBJ1-5 and V is TRBV28; 9 bases agree with TRBD1. The J segment lost 2 bases and the V segment lost 6 bases, leaving 11 bases of the junction unmatched. Germline-derived CDR1 and CDR2 are MDHEN and SYDVKM. The CDR3 has 17 amino acids. DNA of the CDR3: TGTGCCAGCAGCCCTGCCGGGACAGGGTTTGGCAATCAGCCCCAGCATTTT. This encodes CASSPAGTGFGNQPQHF.

This clone is a singleton in its sample. The rearrangement uses TRBV19 and TRBJ1-1; the match to TRBD1 covers 7 bases. Looked up from germline, CDR1 is LNHDA and CDR2 is SQIVND (reference sequence). Trimming cost V 3 bases and J 11 bases; bases outside gene matches: 15. The CDR3 has 15 residues. The CDR3 protein is CASSIRGGTGVDAFF. The CDR3 coding sequence is TGTGCCAGTAGTATCCGAGGGGGCACAGGGGTGGATGCTTTCTTT.

The chain links TRBV11-3 to TRBJ1-1; D is possibly TRBD1 (5 bases). CDR1 is SGHNT, CDR2 YENEEA, per germline. Trimming pared 3 bases from V and 1 base from J, leaving 6 bases between. This CDR3 comprises 13 residues. The CDR3 DNA follows: TGTGCCAGCAGCTTTCAGGGGAACACTGAAGCTTTCTTT. Its translation is CASSFQGNTEAFF.

The CDR3 region has the DNA TGTGCCACCAGCAGAGAGACAGCATCTACTAATGAAAAACTGTTTTTT. It specifies CATSRETASTNEKLFF. The chain joins TRBV15 to TRBJ1-4; tentatively, D is TRBD1 (5 bases). With 0 bases removed from V and 2 bases from J, the gap between germline ends came to 10 bases. The CDR3 length is 16 residues. CDR1 is LNHNV, CDR2 YYDKDF, per germline (reference sequence).

Remarks on this clone: Its ends do not fully match the called genes, so a read error is possible. The chain carries TRBV7-7 and TRBJ2-3, with D unclear. Germline V gene lookup returns CDR1 SSHAT and CDR2 FNYEAQ (reference sequence). The CDR3 is 16 amino acids. The CDR3 protein is CASSLGKVSGTDTQYF. DNA of the CDR3: TGTGCTAGCAGCTTAGGGAAAGTCTCAGGAACAGATACGCAGTATTTT.

Only one count was recorded for this clone. The chain links TRBV9 to TRBJ1-1; D may be TRBD1 (6 bases). The CDR3 has 13 amino acids. Germline V gene sequence: CDR1 SGDLS, CDR2 YYNGEE. V shed 3 bases and J shed 0 bases, with 6 bases lying between them. The CDR3 loop is CASSGTVNTEAFF. Written as DNA, the CDR3 is TGTGCCAGCAGCGGGACAGTGAACACTGAAGCTTTCTTT.

There are a few counts of this clone. This chain connects TRBV5-1 to TRBJ1-2; tentatively, D is TRBD1 (6 bases). V dropped 5 bases and J dropped 4 bases, with 12 bases sitting between them. The CDR3 length is 13 residues. Germline CDR1 SGHRS, CDR2 YFSETQ. CDR3 loop: CASSNTGSYGYTF. CDR3 sequence (DNA): TGCGCCAGCAGTAATACAGGGAGCTATGGCTACACCTTC.

The chain links TRBV28 to TRBJ2-5; perhaps TRBD2 as D (5 bases). This CDR3 comprises 15 residues. V lost 3 bases and J 2 bases, leaving 13 bases between the germline ends. Germline CDR1 is MDHEN and CDR2 is SYDVKM. CDR3 DNA sequence: TGTGCCAGCAGTTTGCTAGGACTCATGCAAGAGACCCAGTACTTC. It translates to CASSLLGLMQETQYF.

The rearrangement joins TRBV6-4 to TRBJ2-3, with 9 bases fitting TRBD2. Germline CDR1 MRHNA, CDR2 SNTAGT. The CDR3 is 14 residues long. V lost 5 bases and J lost 4; bases outside the gene matches: 4. This CDR3 reads CASSLAGAPDTQYF. The CDR3 region has the DNA TGTGCCAGCAGTTTAGCGGGGGCGCCAGATACGCAGTATTTT.

The rearrangement links TRBV2 to TRBJ2-7, with 7 bases that match TRBD2. The CDR3 has 14 residues. The ends lost 2 bases at V and 6 bases at J; junction bases unmatched: 7. In germline, CDR1 is SNHLY, CDR2 FYNNEI. The DNA for the CDR3 is TGTGCCAGCAGTGAACGCGGGAGTCTTTGCGAGCAGTACTTC. This encodes CASSERGSLCEQYF.

V is TRBV4-2 and J is TRBJ2-1, with TRBD2 matching over 13 bases. In germline, CDR1 is LGHNA, CDR2 YNFKEQ. Unmatched junction bases numbered 10, after V lost 2 bases and J lost 9 bases. This CDR3 has 17 residues. CDR3 in DNA: TGTGCCAGCAGCCAAAGTCGCCAACTAGCGGGGGGGCGTGAGCAGTTCTTC. Its protein product is CASSQSRQLAGGREQFF.

The rearrangement uses TRBV27 and TRBJ1-2; D may be TRBD1 (5 bases). CDR1 MNHEY and CDR2 SMNVEV come from the germline V gene (reference sequence). This CDR3 is built from 15 residues. The V end was cut by 3 bases, the J end by 1 base, with 12 bases between. The CDR3 sequence is CASSFWGSLNYGYTF. In DNA form, the CDR3 reads TGTGCCAGCAGTTTCTGGGGCAGCCTTAACTATGGCTACACCTTC.

In nucleotides, the CDR3 is TGCGCCAGCAGTCAATCCGTTAATGGGACAGGGAGTCGAGAGACCCAGTACTTC. Its protein is CASSQSVNGTGSRETQYF. J is TRBJ2-5 and V is TRBV23-1, with 9 bases matching TRBD1. TRBV23-1 is an ORF, and what it does is uncertain. CDR3 length: 18 residues. The junction had 12 bases not matched to a gene; V was cut back by 0 bases and J by 4 bases.

V gene TRBV9 combines with J gene TRBJ2-1, with 7 bases aligning to TRBD2. The junction had 9 bases not matched to a gene; V was cut back by 0 bases and J by 9 bases. The CDR3 loop spans 15 amino acids. Per germline, CDR1 SGDLS and CDR2 YYNGEE. As DNA, the CDR3 is TGTGCCAGCAGCGTAGGGCTGATGGGGGGGGGTGAGCAGTTCTTC. Translation gives CASSVGLMGGGEQFF.

Details on this clone: One end of the junction does not line up with germline, which may come from a read error. The J gene is TRBJ2-1, the V gene TRBV28; 9 nucleotides align to TRBD1. The CDR3 has 15 residues. The germline CDR1 and CDR2 sequences are MDHEN and SYDVKM. The CDR3 DNA sequence: TGTGCCAGCAGTCTATGGACAGGGGAAGACAATGAGCAGTTCTTC. Its protein product is CASSLWTGEDNEQFF. Full variable domain (missing parts from reference TRBV28 and TRBJ2-1): DVKVTQSSRYLVKRTGEKVFLECVQDMDHENMFWYRQDPGLGLRLIYFSYDVKMKEKGDIPEGYSVSREKKERFSLILESASTNQTSMYLCASSLWTGEDNEQFFGPGTRLTVL.

The CDR3 nucleotides are TGTGCCAGCAGTTCCAGGGTCTGCGTCCAGCATTTT. It translates to CASSSRVCVQHF. The rearrangement joins TRBV28 to TRBJ1-5, with a weak D call TRBD1 (5 bases). The V end was cut by 4 bases, the J end by 12 bases, with 13 bases between. The CDR3 has 12 residues. Germline loops: CDR1 MDHEN, CDR2 SYDVKM.

The chain links TRBV27 to TRBJ2-7; TRBD2 matches at 7 bases. The CDR3 covers 15 residues. Germline V gene lookup returns CDR1 MNHEY and CDR2 SMNVEV (reference sequence). With V trimmed by 3 bases and J by 4 bases, 9 bases remained unmatched. CDR3: CASSLKAGSGYEQYF. As DNA, the CDR3 is TGTGCCAGCAGTTTGAAAGCGGGGAGTGGGTACGAGCAGTACTTC.

The chain joins TRBV4-2 to TRBJ1-5, with D perhaps TRBD1 (5 bases). Per germline, CDR1 LGHNA and CDR2 YNFKEQ. Deletions cut 3 bases from V and 1 base from J, with 10 bases between. The CDR3 is 15 amino acids. CDR3 region: CASSHGGESNQPQHF. DNA for the CDR3: TGTGCCAGCAGCCATGGGGGGGAGAGCAATCAGCCCCAGCATTTT.